This entry lists 10 T cell receptor beta chains sequenced from one sample in a study of shared T cell receptors in the human thymus. This table comes from immunoSEQ multiplex PCR, and its TCRdb copy is limited to in-frame clones, with some not included. The profile shows some 720,000 clones, approximately 90% of them singletons. These data were also filed under a second study, of human thymus T cells.

The sample taken for sequencing was thymocytes. These receptors all come from a boy younger than two with a congenital heart defect.

This rearrangement joins TRBV7-4 to TRBJ1-1; TRBD1 is a possible D gene (6 bases). V lost 3 bases, J lost 2 bases, and 16 bases lay in between. The length of the CDR3 is 16 residues. Germline V gene data show CDR1 as SGHVT and CDR2 as SQSDAQ. DNA of the CDR3: TGTGCCAGCAGCTTGGCTAAGGGACATCCAAACACTGAAGCTTTCTTT. Amino acid sequence: CASSLAKGHPNTEAFF.

CDR3 nucleotides: TGTGCCAGCAGCGCGACAGGGGGCGCGTCTGGCTACACCTTC. Translating gives CASSATGGASGYTF. The chain uses TRBV9 and TRBJ1-2, with TRBD1 matching over 10 bases. V lost 3 bases to trimming and J lost 7 bases; unmatched junction nucleotides: 6. CDR3 length equals 14 residues. CDR1 SGDLS and CDR2 YYNGEE come from the germline V gene.

The rearrangement joins TRBV5-1 to TRBJ2-7; D possibly corresponds to TRBD1 (6 bases). This CDR3 comprises 15 residues. CDR1 is SGHRS, CDR2 YFSETQ, per germline. Trimming stripped 0 bases from V and 1 base from J, with 11 bases between. CDR3 loop: CASSLEGDKSYEQYF. The CDR3, as DNA: TGCGCCAGCAGCTTGGAAGGGGACAAATCCTACGAGCAGTACTTC. The variable domain in full, completed from reference TRBV5-1 and TRBJ2-7, reads KAGVTQTPRYLIKTRGQQVTLSCSPISGHRSVSWYQQTPGQGLQFLFEYFSETQRNKGNFPGRFSGRQFSNSRSEMNVSTLELGDSALYLCASSLEGDKSYEQYFGPGTRLTVT.

This clone was seen once. The chain recombines TRBV5-1 with TRBJ2-3; possible D gene TRBD2, 5 bases. The germline gives CDR1 SGHRS, CDR2 YFSETQ. The CDR3 sequence is 14 residues long. V shed 3 bases and J shed 6 bases, with 14 bases lying between them. CDR3 loop: CASSSGGGPDTQYF. DNA of the CDR3: TGCGCCAGCAGCTCCGGCGGCGGGCCGGATACGCAGTATTTT.

This chain joins TRBV7-8 and TRBJ2-3; D call uncertain. This CDR3 has 14 residues. CDR1 is SGHVS, CDR2 FQNEAQ, per germline. Trimming took off 5 bases at V and 0 bases at J, with 9 bases between the two ends. CDR3 coding DNA: TGTGCCAGCAGCACTTCGACTAGCACAGATACGCAGTATTTT. Translating gives CASSTSTSTDTQYF.

This chain links TRBV4-2 with TRBJ2-7; 9 bases line up with TRBD1. The CDR3 is 16 amino acids. V lost 0 bases to trimming and J lost 3 bases; unmatched junction nucleotides: 6. Germline CDR1 and CDR2: LGHNA and YNFKEQ. CDR3 DNA sequence: TGTGCCAGCAGCCAAGATCTGACAGGGGGTAGCTACGAGCAGTACTTC. It translates to CASSQDLTGGSYEQYF.

This chain joins TRBV21-1 and TRBJ2-7; the table's D call, TRBD1, was not checked against the DNA. TRBV21-1 is a known pseudogene. This CDR3 region has 12 residues. The CDR3 DNA sequence: TGTGCCAGCAGCAAGGTGGGCACCCCGCAGTACTTC. Translation gives CASSKVGTPQYF.

The chain recombines TRBV19 with TRBJ2-3, with TRBD2 matching 11 bases. V lost 5 bases and J lost 3; bases outside the gene matches: 10. The CDR3 is made up of 17 amino acids. CDR1 and CDR2 (germline): LNHDA, SQIVND (reference sequence). CDR3 residues: CASSVSGRADKTDTQYF. The CDR3 nucleotides read TGTGCCAGTAGTGTTAGCGGGAGGGCCGATAAGACAGATACGCAGTATTTT.

This clone was detected once. This chain joins TRBV27 and TRBJ2-7; 8 nucleotides line up with TRBD1. Germline V gene lookup returns CDR1 MNHEY and CDR2 SMNVEV (reference sequence). The CDR3 sequence is 14 residues long. J gave up 5 bases and V 6 bases, and 9 bases lay outside the gene matches. Here the CDR3 DNA reads TGTGCCAGCAGGCGGCTGGACAGGGTCGACGAGCAGTACTTC. Encoded protein: CASRRLDRVDEQYF.

The chain carries TRBV7-9 and TRBJ1-2, with 7 bases aligning to TRBD1. V trimming: 8 bases; J trimming: 3 bases; junction bases outside the gene matches: 21. The CDR3 totals 18 residues. CDR1 and CDR2 from the germline V gene are SEHNR and FQNEAQ (reference sequence). CDR3 region: CASRDLRGLGARYYGYTF. The CDR3 DNA reads as TGTGCCAGCCGCGATCTTAGGGGGCTGGGGGCAAGATACTATGGCTACACCTTC.